The 3 T cell receptor beta chains below were found in one sample sequenced in a study of Ad26.COV2.S vaccination and SARS-CoV-2 variants. Treatment defined: roughly 20 received Ad26.COV2.S at low or high dose, single or two shots; roughly 5 received placebo; per-sample allocation not given. Specimens were obtained on day 63 following the first vaccine or placebo injection. The method was immunoSEQ multiplex PCR; TCRdb's version includes in-frame clones alone and lacks a portion of them. The table has about 400,000 clones, 83% seen once. The material was peripheral blood, obtained in a trial of Ad26.COV2.S vaccine versus placebo. The receptor source for this set is a person between 18 and 65 years old who received the Ad26.COV2.S COVID-19 vaccine or a placebo.

This chain connects TRBV7-9 to TRBJ2-7; no firm D call. The CDR3 covers 13 residues. CDR1 is SEHNR and CDR2 is FQNEAQ in the germline V gene (reference sequence). Trimming removed 4 bases from V and 3 bases from J, with 10 bases in between. The CDR3 loop reads CASSSTDVYEQYF. The CDR3 DNA is TGTGCCAGCAGCTCAACCGACGTCTACGAGCAGTACTTC.

The rearrangement uses TRBV29-1 and TRBJ2-7; TRBD1 is a possible D gene (7 bases). Trimming stripped 7 bases from V and 0 bases from J, with 13 bases between. The CDR3 sequence is 13 residues long. Germline lookup yields CDR1 SQVTM and CDR2 ANQGSEA. CDR3 in amino acids: CSARRDSSYEQYF. CDR3 sequence (DNA): TGCAGCGCAAGGCGGGACAGCTCCTACGAGCAGTACTTC.

The chain combines TRBV30 with TRBJ2-4, with unresolved D. The CDR3 loop spans 11 amino acids. V was trimmed by 0 bases and J by 8 bases, leaving 5 bases between them. Per germline, CDR1 GTSNPN and CDR2 SVGIG (reference sequence). The CDR3 region is CAWSVRDIQYF. CDR3 nucleotides: TGTGCCTGGAGTGTACGGGACATTCAGTACTTC.